Following are 9 T cell receptor beta chains from one sample sequenced in a study of T cells in Graves' hyperthyroidism and ophthalmopathy. Researchers took RNA transcripts and amplified the TCR beta CDR3 regions from them. During a first-round RT-PCR of the TCR CDR3, the HTBI primer set was used. A single record per CDR3 protein comes from TCRdb applying MiXCR to the multiplex PCR reads. The sample gives 450,000 to 550,000 distinct CDR3 sequences, approximately 25% of which show up once; around 10% is in the top ten. Sequenced: blood. These receptors all stem from a woman aged 25 to 45 with Graves' ophthalmopathy.

This chain links TRBV9 with TRBJ2-1; 10 nucleotides agree with TRBD2. J gave up 8 bases and V 0 bases, and 5 bases lay outside the gene matches. The CDR3 is 15 amino acids. Germline CDR1 is SGDLS and CDR2 is YYNGEE. DNA for the CDR3: TGTGCCAGCAGCGTAGCTAGCGGGAGTGTCGATGAGCAGTTCTTC. This sequence encodes CASSVASGSVDEQFF.

This clonotype has at least ten counts. This sequence joins TRBV11-2 and TRBJ1-4; a possible D gene is TRBD1 (6 bases). V lost 4 bases, J lost 6 bases, and 12 bases lay in between. Germline CDR1 and CDR2: SGHAT and FQNNGV. The CDR3 is 14 residues long. CDR3 DNA: TGTGCCAGCAGCTCACAGGGACGTGATGAAAAACTGTTTTTT. The encoded protein is CASSSQGRDEKLFF. The full variable domain, rest sourced from reference TRBV11-2 and TRBJ1-4, is EAGVAQSPRYKIIEKRQSVAFWCNPISGHATLYWYQQILGQGPKLLIQFQNNGVVDDSQLPKDRFSAERLKGVDSTLKIQPAKLEDSAVYLCASSSQGRDEKLFFGSGTQLSVL.

This clonotype appeared many times. V is TRBV24-1 and J is TRBJ1-2; D is ambiguous. V was shortened by 1 base and J by 11 bases, with 7 bases between the two germline ends. This CDR3 has 11 amino acids. CDR1 is KGHDR, CDR2 SFDVKD, per germline. The chain's CDR3 is CATSDFTEYTF. The CDR3 DNA reads as TGTGCCACCAGTGATTTTACAGAGTACACCTTC.

This clonotype was counted many times. The chain joins TRBV9 to TRBJ1-2; possibly TRBD1 for D (5 bases). This CDR3 contains 14 residues. The V gene's germline CDR1 is SGDLS and CDR2 YYNGEE. Deletions cut 0 bases from V and 7 bases from J, with 13 bases between. CDR3 sequence: CASSVGQGTAGYTF. CDR3 DNA: TGTGCCAGCAGCGTAGGCCAGGGAACCGCTGGCTACACCTTC.

This clonotype has at least ten counts. This sequence joins TRBV19 and TRBJ2-6, with 9 bases that match TRBD1. With V trimmed by 4 bases and J by 3 bases, 13 bases remained unmatched. The germline V gene has CDR1 LNHDA and CDR2 SQIVND (reference sequence). The CDR3 contains 19 residues. CDR3 residues: CASSTGSGTGIGGANVLTF. CDR3 DNA: TGTGCCAGTAGTACAGGTTCCGGGACAGGGATAGGTGGGGCCAACGTCCTGACTTTC.

This clonotype came up many times. The chain joins TRBV19 to TRBJ1-2; D gene unclear. Per the germline V gene, CDR1 is LNHDA and CDR2 is SQIVND (reference sequence). This CDR3 is built from 14 residues. V was cut by 3 bases and J by 4 bases, with 12 bases left in between. CDR3 nucleotide sequence: TGTGCCAGTAGTATTGGTGGATCAACCTATGGCTACACCTTC. Amino acid sequence: CASSIGGSTYGYTF.

There are many counts of this clonotype. The chain employs TRBV2 and TRBJ1-2; 7 bases agree with TRBD1. This CDR3 is built from 12 residues. V lost 7 bases, J lost 7 bases, and 6 bases stayed unmatched. The germline V gene has CDR1 SNHLY and CDR2 FYNNEI. In DNA, the CDR3 is TGTGCCAGCAAGGGGGACAGCTCTGGCTACACCTTC. It yields the protein CASKGDSSGYTF.

The chain is built from TRBV28 and TRBJ1-2, with 11 bases that match TRBD1. From germline, CDR1 is MDHEN and CDR2 SYDVKM. CDR3 length: 15 residues. V trimming: 7 bases; J trimming: 5 bases; junction bases outside the gene matches: 9. CDR3 in DNA: TGTGCCAGCATCATCGGGACAGGGGGAGGATATGGCTACACCTTC. Amino acid sequence: CASIIGTGGGYGYTF.

This clonotype was picked up a small number of times. DNA of the CDR3: TGCGCCAGCAGCCGGCGGACAGACACCTTCTACGAGCAGTACTTC. It yields the protein CASSRRTDTFYEQYF. The chain combines TRBV4-1 with TRBJ2-7; TRBD1 is a possible D gene (6 bases). The germline V gene has CDR1 MGHRA and CDR2 YSYEKL. V shed 4 bases and J shed 3 bases, with 16 bases lying between them. The CDR3 loop spans 15 amino acids.